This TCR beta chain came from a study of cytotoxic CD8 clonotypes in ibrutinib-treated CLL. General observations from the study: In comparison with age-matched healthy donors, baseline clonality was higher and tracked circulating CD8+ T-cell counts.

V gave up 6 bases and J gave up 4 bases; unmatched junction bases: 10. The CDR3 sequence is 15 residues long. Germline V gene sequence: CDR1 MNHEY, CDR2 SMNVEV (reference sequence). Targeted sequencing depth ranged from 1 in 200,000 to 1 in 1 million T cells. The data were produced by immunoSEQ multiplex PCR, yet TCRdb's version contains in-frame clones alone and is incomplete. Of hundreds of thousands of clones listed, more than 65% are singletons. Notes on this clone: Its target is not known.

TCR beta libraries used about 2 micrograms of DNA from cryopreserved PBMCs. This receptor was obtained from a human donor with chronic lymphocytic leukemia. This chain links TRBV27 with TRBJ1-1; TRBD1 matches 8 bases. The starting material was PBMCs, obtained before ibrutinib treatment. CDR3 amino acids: CASSTGTGDATEAFF. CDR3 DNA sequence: TGTGCCAGCAGCACCGGGACAGGTGATGCCACTGAAGCTTTCTTT.